These T cell receptor beta chains were read from a single sample in a study of blood T cell repertoires in COVID-19. The assay was immunoSEQ multiplex PCR, and TCRdb's table has in-frame clones only and misses some. This sample has around 100,000 clones, with around 93% found just once. Sample: peripheral blood. These receptors all stem from a human donor with active COVID-19. The donor label of this sample is uncertain. Both conserved end residues are part of each CDR3. Each record gives: J gene, V gene, CDR3 protein.

TRBJ2-4	TRBV28	CASSLLQGHDIQYF
TRBJ2-7	TRBV3-1/TRBV3-2	CASSYGTFYEQYF
TRBJ1-3	TRBV19	CASSIDPDIDDSSGNTIYF
TRBJ2-1	TRBV12-5	CASGLALYNEQFF
TRBJ1-2	TRBV2	CASSERRTAYGYTF
TRBJ1-5	TRBV9	CASSRRGDSNQPQHF
TRBJ2-3	TRBV7-8	CASSFGGAAGGLDTQYF
TRBJ1-6	TRBV19	CASSINWGDSPLHF
TRBJ1-5	TRBV7-2	CASSLEFRSGQPQHF
TRBJ1-6	TRBV5-8	CASREGLYNSPLHF
TRBJ1-2	TRBV28	CASQGSAGDGYTF
TRBJ2-7	TRBV10-1	CASTGQEPTGVYYEQYF
TRBJ2-1	TRBV6-5	CASTLAGGHYEQFF
TRBJ2-5	TRBV19	CASSAPGQLGETQYF
TRBJ2-3	TRBV5-4	CASRNPGLAGGPSDTQYF
TRBJ1-5	TRBV6-1	CASSEFVGSNQPQHF
TRBJ2-7	TRBV5-1	CASSQTGLAYEQYF
TRBJ2-1	TRBV5-1	CASSLAGPSVGVQFF
TRBJ2-7	TRBV19	CASSQPGLAGEQYF
TRBJ2-2	TRBV29-1	CSVPRRGAVTGELFF
TRBJ1-5	TRBV7-6	CASSLDRTINQPQHF
TRBJ2-7	TRBV10-3	CAISPHPSGGAYEQYF
TRBJ2-4	TRBV7-2	CASSLTGTGAIAKNIQYF
TRBJ2-1	TRBV3-1/TRBV3-2	CASSQAGVEQFF
TRBJ1-6	TRBV11-3	CASSSRANSPLHF
TRBJ2-7	TRBV28	CASSLYRQETNYEQYF
TRBJ2-1	TRBV2	CASSGGLANEQFF
TRBJ2-2	TRBV10-3	CAISRPFSGGAKDTGELFF
TRBJ1-1	TRBV7-2	CASSPTGTPNTEAFF
TRBJ2-3	TRBV5-6	CASSPEERGDLTDTQYF
TRBJ1-4	TRBV7-9	CASSLVDRRNEKLFF
TRBJ1-2	TRBV5-1	CASSLDVTGQYGYTF
TRBJ1-4	TRBV5-6	CASSLDRERGEKLFF
TRBJ1-1	TRBV29-1	CSVQTDDSYTEAFF
TRBJ1-1	TRBV5-5	CASSLVQGNTEAFF
TRBJ2-7	TRBV5-5	CASSTGWAGSYEQYF
TRBJ1-1	TRBV5-1	CASSLEEKILNTEAFF
TRBJ2-7	TRBV10-1	CASSESGLGRKQYF
TRBJ2-5	TRBV12-5	CAFRERGGAGETQYF
TRBJ2-4	TRBV6-2/TRBV6-3	CASSRTSGYESNIQYF
TRBJ1-3	TRBV6-6	CASSYLGGRSGNTIYF
TRBJ1-1	TRBV28	CASSSPGTGGSGTEAFF